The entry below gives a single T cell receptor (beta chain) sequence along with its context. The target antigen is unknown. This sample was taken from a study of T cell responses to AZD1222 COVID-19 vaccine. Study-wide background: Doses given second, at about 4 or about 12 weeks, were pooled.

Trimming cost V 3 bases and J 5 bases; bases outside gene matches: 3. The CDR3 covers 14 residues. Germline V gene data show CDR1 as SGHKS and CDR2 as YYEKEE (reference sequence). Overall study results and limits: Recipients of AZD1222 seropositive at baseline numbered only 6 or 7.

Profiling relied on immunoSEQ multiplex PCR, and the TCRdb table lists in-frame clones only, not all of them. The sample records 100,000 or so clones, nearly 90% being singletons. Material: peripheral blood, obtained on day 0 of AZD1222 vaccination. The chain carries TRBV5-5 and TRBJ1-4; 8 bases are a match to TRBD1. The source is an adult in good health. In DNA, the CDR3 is TGTGCCAGCAGCTCACAGGGGGTGAATGAAAAACTGTTTTTT. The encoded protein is CASSSQGVNEKLFF.